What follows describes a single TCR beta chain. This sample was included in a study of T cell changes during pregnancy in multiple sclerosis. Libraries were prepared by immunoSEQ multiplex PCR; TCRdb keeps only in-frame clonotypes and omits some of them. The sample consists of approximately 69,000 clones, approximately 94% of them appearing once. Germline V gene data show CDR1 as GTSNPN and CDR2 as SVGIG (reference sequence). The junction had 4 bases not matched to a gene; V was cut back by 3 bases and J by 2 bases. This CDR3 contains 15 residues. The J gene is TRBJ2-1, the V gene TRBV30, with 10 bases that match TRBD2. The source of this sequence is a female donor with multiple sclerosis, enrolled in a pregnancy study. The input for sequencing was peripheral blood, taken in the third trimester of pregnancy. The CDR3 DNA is TGTGCCTGGAGGGACGGACTAGCGGCCTACAATGAGCAGTTCTTC. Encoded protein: CAWRDGLAAYNEQFF. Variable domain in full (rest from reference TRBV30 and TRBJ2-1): SQTIHQWPATLVQPVGSPLSLECTVEGTSNPNLYWYRQAAGRGLQLLFYSVGIGQISSEVPQNLSASRPQDRQFILSSKKLLLSDSGFYLCAWRDGLAAYNEQFFGPGTRLTVL.